The present entry profiles one TCR beta chain with its context. This CDR3 is built from 15 residues. With 0 bases removed from V and 0 bases from J, the gap between germline ends came to 9 bases. The germline CDR1 and CDR2 sequences are SGHVS and FQNEAQ. This sample is part of a study of blood T cell repertoires in COVID-19. About the study: Sites in the United States, Italy and Spain provided acute and convalescent COVID-19 samples. The cDNA or gDNA used as material had been derived from T cells, B-cell-depleted T cells, or PBMCs.

In the authors' methods: Amplifying reference gene primers gave estimates of nucleated cell counts. Here immunoSEQ multiplex PCR was the method, and the copy in TCRdb shows in-frame clones only, minus some. For V, J and clone size, that table is used; D and trimming come from the DNA. This sample carries about 170,000 clones, roughly 80% of them seen once, and the ten largest clones take roughly 10%. This TCR derives from a man aged 65 to 85 with active or convalescent COVID-19. What was sequenced was peripheral blood. The chain employs TRBV7-8 and TRBJ2-7; D is unclear. This CDR3 is CASSLAATSSYEQYF. CDR3 coding DNA: TGTGCCAGCAGCTTAGCAGCGACCAGCTCCTACGAGCAGTACTTC.